These 16 T cell receptor beta chains came from one sample sequenced in a study of blood T cells in healthy people across ages. A second PCR of roughly 7 to 11 cycles used a sample-barcoded 5' primer and a J-beta primer mix. TCRdb passed the 5' RACE reads through MiXCR, listing each CDR3 protein once. The sample gives around 1,900,000 distinct CDR3 sequences, roughly 43% of which show up once; more than 20% is in the top ten. The material sequenced was blood. Source of these receptors: a human donor in good health.

The rearrangement joins TRBV29-1 to TRBJ2-2; D may be TRBD2 (6 bases). The germline V and J ends were trimmed by 6 bases and 0 bases, with 11 bases remaining between them. Germline lookup yields CDR1 SQVTM and CDR2 ANQGSEA. This CDR3 is 14 amino acids long. As DNA, the CDR3 is TGCAGCGTCGTCGGGAGACCGAACACCGGGGAGCTGTTTTTT. It specifies CSVVGRPNTGELFF.

The chain carries TRBV4-1 and TRBJ2-7, with D perhaps being TRBD1 or TRBD2 (5 bases each). Germline assignment: CDR1 MGHRA and CDR2 YSYEKL. The CDR3 spans 15 residues. Trimming took 3 bases from V and 4 from J, leaving 16 bases between them. In DNA, the CDR3 is TGCGCCAGCAGCCAGGAGAGGGGTAAAGGGTACGAGCAGTACTTC. Its protein is CASSQERGKGYEQYF.

The rearrangement uses TRBV27 and TRBJ2-1; 10 bases agree with TRBD2. V trimming: 5 bases; J trimming: 2 bases; junction bases outside the gene matches: 6. The CDR3 spans 16 residues. Per germline, CDR1 MNHEY and CDR2 SMNVEV (reference sequence). CDR3 DNA: TGTGCCAGCAGTCCCCTAGCGGGGGTCCCCTACAATGAGCAGTTCTTC. Translation gives CASSPLAGVPYNEQFF.

The chain couples TRBV2 to TRBJ1-2, with D tentatively TRBD1 (5 bases). The germline V gene has CDR1 SNHLY and CDR2 FYNNEI. V gave up 5 bases and J gave up 3 bases, with 19 bases separating them. The CDR3 is made up of 16 amino acids. Written as DNA, the CDR3 is TGTGCCAGCAGTTCAACGGGTCCAGGGAACGACTATGGCTACACCTTC. Residues: CASSSTGPGNDYGYTF.

The J gene is TRBJ1-2, the V gene TRBV18, with D tentatively TRBD1 (5 bases). CDR3 length equals 14 residues. Trimming cost V 3 bases and J 3 bases, with 11 bases left between them. The germline V gene encodes CDR1 KGHSH and CDR2 LQKENI. CDR3: CASSPDINDYGYTF. The CDR3 nucleotides are TGTGCCAGCTCACCGGACATAAATGACTATGGCTACACCTTC.

This clonotype was picked up many times. This sequence joins TRBV20-1 and TRBJ2-7, with a possible D match to TRBD2 (5 bases). The CDR3 sequence is 13 residues long. CDR1 DFQATT and CDR2 SNEGSKA come from the germline V gene (reference sequence). With 4 bases removed from V and 0 bases from J, the gap between germline ends came to 10 bases. This chain's CDR3 is CSAISEYSYEQYF. Here the CDR3 DNA reads TGCAGTGCTATTAGCGAATACTCCTACGAGCAGTACTTC.

V gene TRBV4-2 combines with J gene TRBJ2-4; D perhaps matches TRBD1 (6 bases). TRBJ2-7 explains the end of the DNA better; the J call may be wrong. The CDR3 totals 14 residues. Germline loops: CDR1 LGHNA, CDR2 YNFKEQ. This CDR3 reads CASSQYAGVGEQYF. The CDR3 nucleotides are TGTGCCAGCAGCCAATACGCAGGGGTTGGCGAGCAGTACTTC.

J is TRBJ2-5 and V is TRBV10-3; 7 bases match TRBD2. Germline assignment: CDR1 ENHRY and CDR2 SYGVKD. V lost 8 bases to trimming and J lost 2 bases; unmatched junction nucleotides: 2. The CDR3 runs 12 residues. In DNA form, the CDR3 reads TGTGCCATCGGGACTACTCAAGAGACCCAGTACTTC. Its protein is CAIGTTQETQYF.

A few counts support this clonotype. V gene TRBV27 combines with J gene TRBJ1-5; D call uncertain. The CDR3 contains 14 residues. Germline V gene lookup returns CDR1 MNHEY and CDR2 SMNVEV (reference sequence). Trimming removed 6 bases from V and 0 bases from J, with 9 bases in between. CDR3 region: CASRAIYSNQPQHF. Here the CDR3 DNA reads TGTGCCAGCAGGGCAATCTATAGCAATCAGCCCCAGCATTTT.

This clonotype was detected once. The CDR3 nucleotides are TGTGCCAGCAACCTGGGACAGGCGACAGATACGCAGTATTTT. Translated: CASNLGQATDTQYF. The chain joins TRBV6-2 or TRBV6-3 to TRBJ2-3; TRBD1 agrees at 8 bases. The V gene's germline CDR1 is MNHEY and CDR2 SVGEGT. The CDR3 runs to 14 residues. The J segment lost 3 bases and the V segment lost 7 bases, leaving 6 bases of the junction unmatched.

V usage is TRBV5-1 and J usage is TRBJ2-1; 10 bases match TRBD1. This CDR3 is built from 13 residues. Looked up from germline, CDR1 is SGHRS and CDR2 is YFSETQ. Germline trimming cut 7 bases from V and 6 bases from J; bases unmatched to any gene: 4. The CDR3 sequence: CASERDRGNEQFF. The CDR3 DNA is TGCGCCAGCGAACGGGACAGGGGCAATGAGCAGTTCTTC.

The chain joins TRBV7-9 to TRBJ1-2; 8 bases map to TRBD1. Germline CDR1 reads SEHNR; CDR2 reads FQNEAQ (reference sequence). V shed 1 base, J shed 7 bases, and the junction held 8 bases outside the gene matches. This CDR3 has 15 residues. In DNA, the CDR3 is TGTGCCAGCAGCTTAGAGGCCGGGACAGGTGGTGGCTACACCTTC. This gives the protein CASSLEAGTGGGYTF.

This clonotype was found a few times. V and J are TRBV4-3 and TRBJ2-3, with 10 nucleotides matching TRBD2. This CDR3 region has 18 residues. After removal of 1 base from V and 4 bases from J, the junction contained 11 bases not matched to a gene. Germline lookup yields CDR1 LGHNA and CDR2 YSLEER. CDR3 loop: CASSQGSGGALMADTQYF. For the CDR3, the DNA is TGCGCCAGCAGCCAAGGAAGCGGGGGGGCCCTAATGGCAGATACGCAGTATTTT.

V is TRBV7-8 and J is TRBJ2-1, with D perhaps TRBD2 (6 bases). Germline CDR1 and CDR2: SGHVS and FQNEAQ. This CDR3 spans 12 amino acids. V was clipped by 5 bases and J by 8 bases, with 10 bases between them. The CDR3 nucleotides are TGTGCCAGCAGCAAGCCGGGGGATGAGCAGTTCTTC. Translated: CASSKPGDEQFF. The full variable domain, its missing parts supplied by reference TRBV7-8 and TRBJ2-1, is GAGVSQSPRYKVAKRGQDVALRCDPISGHVSLFWYQQALGQGPEFLTYFQNEAQLDKSGLPSDRFFAERPEGSVSTLKIQRTQQEDSAVYLCASSKPGDEQFFGPGTRLTVL.

This clonotype has only a few counts. V gene TRBV10-3 combines with J gene TRBJ1-6; 8 bases fit TRBD1. The CDR3 contains 13 residues. The germline gives CDR1 ENHRY, CDR2 SYGVKD. V shed 6 bases, J shed 7 bases, and the junction held 2 bases outside the gene matches. For the CDR3, the DNA is TGTGCCATCAGGGGACAGGAAAATTCACCCCTCCACTTT. Encoded protein: CAIRGQENSPLHF.

The chain uses TRBV20-1 and TRBJ2-5; 7 positions match TRBD2. V dropped 6 bases and J dropped 1; count of bases not matched to a gene: 11. The CDR3 spans 15 residues. Germline V gene data show CDR1 as DFQATT and CDR2 as SNEGSKA (reference sequence). The CDR3 sequence is CSAPSAGVFQETQYF. In DNA form, the CDR3 reads TGCAGTGCCCCCTCTGCGGGAGTATTCCAAGAGACCCAGTACTTC.